The 24 T cell receptor beta chains listed next were all sequenced from one sample in a study of T cell changes during pregnancy in multiple sclerosis. Profiled with immunoSEQ multiplex PCR; TCRdb holds only in-frame clones, not every one. The sample includes 100,000 or so clones, 91% of them seen just once. This specimen consisted of peripheral blood, obtained in the second trimester of pregnancy. Source of these receptors: a female donor with multiple sclerosis, enrolled in a pregnancy study.

The chain carries TRBV15 and TRBJ2-7; TRBD2 might be the D (5 bases). Germline V gene data show CDR1 as LNHNV and CDR2 as YYDKDF (reference sequence). The CDR3 spans 13 residues. V lost 0 bases and J 4 bases, leaving 7 bases between the germline ends. The CDR3: CATSRDRGYEQYF. CDR3 coding DNA: TGTGCCACCAGCAGAGATCGGGGATACGAGCAGTACTTC.

This clone was picked up one time. This chain connects TRBV9 to TRBJ2-1; the match to TRBD1 covers 7 bases. The V gene's germline CDR1 is SGDLS and CDR2 YYNGEE. This CDR3 has 15 amino acids. The J segment lost 2 bases and the V segment lost 2 bases, leaving 4 bases of the junction unmatched. CDR3 nucleotides: TGTGCCAGCAGCGTCGACAGGGCGGCCTACAATGAGCAGTTCTTC. Protein product: CASSVDRAAYNEQFF. The full variable domain, in which reference TRBV9 and TRBJ2-1 provide the parts outside the CDR3, is DSGVTQTPKHLITATGQRVTLRCSPRSGDLSVYWYQQSLDQGLQFLIQYYNGEERAKGNILERFSAQQFPDLHSELNLSSLELGDSALYFCASSVDRAAYNEQFFGPGTRLTVL.

The rearrangement joins TRBV15 to TRBJ2-7, with 7 bases matching TRBD1. The CDR3 is 15 residues long. Losses at the gene ends were 3 bases for V and 2 bases for J; bases not matched to a gene: 7. Germline assignment: CDR1 LNHNV and CDR2 YYDKDF (reference sequence). The CDR3 here is CATSRYRQGAYEQYF. CDR3 nucleotides: TGTGCCACCAGCAGGTACAGACAGGGTGCCTACGAGCAGTACTTC.

The chain couples TRBV27 to TRBJ2-7; 7 bases match TRBD1. The J segment lost 3 bases and the V segment lost 5 bases, leaving 4 bases of the junction unmatched. Per germline, CDR1 MNHEY and CDR2 SMNVEV (reference sequence). The CDR3 is 13 amino acids. The CDR3 region has the DNA TGTGCCAGCAGTGGCAGACAGGGCTACGAGCAGTACTTC. This gives the protein CASSGRQGYEQYF.

The rearrangement joins TRBV7-8 to TRBJ2-4; 10 nucleotides match TRBD2. This CDR3 is 14 amino acids long. From germline, CDR1 is SGHVS and CDR2 FQNEAQ. Losses at the gene ends were 1 base for V and 7 bases for J; bases not matched to a gene: 1. CDR3 nucleotides: TGTGCCAGCAGCTTAGGGACTAGCGGTAACATTCAGTACTTC. This encodes CASSLGTSGNIQYF.

V is TRBV6-5 and J is TRBJ2-1; 8 positions match TRBD2. Per germline, CDR1 MNHEY and CDR2 SVGAGI. J gave up 5 bases and V 2 bases, and 5 bases lay outside the gene matches. CDR3 length: 15 amino acids. CDR3 in amino acids: CASSYAGGRDNEQFF. The CDR3 nucleotides are TGTGCCAGCAGTTACGCGGGGGGAAGGGACAATGAGCAGTTCTTC.

This clone occurred a few times. The chain combines TRBV16 with TRBJ1-5, with D possibly TRBD1 on 5 matching bases. The germline V and J ends were trimmed by 3 bases and 7 bases, with 13 bases remaining between them. The CDR3 covers 14 residues. In germline, CDR1 is KGHSY, CDR2 FQNENV. The CDR3 DNA sequence: TGTGCCAGCAGCCATCAGGGTCTAGGACAGCCCCAGCATTTT. It codes for CASSHQGLGQPQHF.

The chain links TRBV27 to TRBJ1-2; D gene unclear. CDR1 and CDR2 (germline): MNHEY, SMNVEV (reference sequence). Deletions cut 5 bases from V and 8 bases from J, with 12 bases between. The CDR3 contains 12 residues. The CDR3 DNA reads as TGTGCCAGCAGTGCCTTCCCGGGGGGCTACACCTTC. It encodes CASSAFPGGYTF.

This clone was counted once. The junction does not match germline at one end; this may be a read error. In nucleotides, the CDR3 is TGTGCCAGCAGCGTAGGGGACACCCGGGAGCTGTTTTTT. Translating it yields CASSVGDTRELFF. V is TRBV9 and J is TRBJ2-2, with D perhaps matching TRBD1 (6 bases). The CDR3 spans 13 residues. CDR1 is SGDLS, CDR2 YYNGEE, per germline. The complete variable domain, with remaining parts taken from reference TRBV9 and TRBJ2-2, reads DSGVTQTPKHLITATGQRVTLRCSPRSGDLSVYWYQQSLDQGLQFLIQYYNGEERAKGNILERFSAQQFPDLHSELNLSSLELGDSALYFCASSVGDTRELFFGEGSRLTVL.

The chain couples TRBV9 to TRBJ2-5, with no clear D. Germline loops: CDR1 SGDLS, CDR2 YYNGEE. The CDR3 has 12 amino acids. With 4 bases removed from V and 5 bases from J, the gap between germline ends came to 9 bases. CDR3 DNA: TGTGCCAGCAGCACACACGGGGAGACCCAGTACTTC. Translation: CASSTHGETQYF.

The chain combines TRBV19 with TRBJ2-5; 8 positions agree with TRBD2. The V gene end was trimmed by 1 base and the J gene end by 1 base; junction bases not matched to a gene: 5. Germline CDR1 and CDR2: LNHDA and SQIVND (reference sequence). The CDR3 runs 16 residues. CDR3: CASSIGTSGAQETQYF. CDR3 coding DNA: TGTGCCAGTAGTATAGGTACTAGCGGAGCCCAAGAGACCCAGTACTTC.

The V call is TRBV28, the J call TRBJ2-7; D might be TRBD1 (6 bases). CDR1 and CDR2 (germline): MDHEN, SYDVKM. Trimming took 3 bases from V and 6 from J, leaving 24 bases between them. The CDR3 has 17 amino acids. The CDR3 DNA is TGTGCCAGCAGTTTGACTCAGGGGCTCTTAATGCCGTCCGAGCAGTACTTC. Its protein product is CASSLTQGLLMPSEQYF.

The rearrangement uses TRBV28 and TRBJ1-2; tentatively, D is TRBD1 (6 bases). Germline CDR1 reads MDHEN; CDR2 reads SYDVKM. This CDR3 is built from 14 residues. Deletions cut 3 bases from V and 7 bases from J, with 15 bases between. The CDR3 here is CASSFRGQGIGYTF. The CDR3, as DNA: TGTGCCAGCAGTTTCAGAGGGCAGGGGATTGGCTACACCTTC.

The genes are TRBV7-3 and TRBJ2-2, with D perhaps matching TRBD2 (6 bases). Trimming took off 5 bases at V and 5 bases at J, with 9 bases between the two ends. The V gene's germline CDR1 is SGHTA and CDR2 FQGTGA. This CDR3 is 13 amino acids long. CDR3 protein: CASSVGGTGELFF. The CDR3 coding sequence is TGTGCCAGCAGCGTAGGAGGGACCGGGGAGCTGTTTTTT.

The chain joins TRBV5-4 to TRBJ2-7; 9 bases fit TRBD1. Germline V CDR1 and CDR2: SGHNT, YYREEE (reference sequence). V lost 5 bases, J lost 3 bases, and 3 bases stayed unmatched. The CDR3 covers 13 residues. CDR3 nucleotides: TGTGCCAGCAGTTGGGGACAGGGCTACGAGCAGTACTTC. Translation: CASSWGQGYEQYF.

The chain employs TRBV6-1 and TRBJ1-5, with D hard to call. V was cut by 3 bases and J by 4 bases, with 10 bases left in between. The CDR3 has 14 residues. Germline CDR1 reads MNHNS; CDR2 reads SASEGT. CDR3 residues: CASSENSRNQPQHF. The CDR3, as DNA: TGTGCCAGCAGTGAGAACAGCCGAAATCAGCCCCAGCATTTT.

This rearrangement joins TRBV28 to TRBJ1-1, with TRBD1 matching 7 bases. CDR3 length: 15 residues. V dropped 4 bases and J dropped 4; count of bases not matched to a gene: 9. The germline CDR1 and CDR2 sequences are MDHEN and SYDVKM. CDR3 nucleotide sequence: TGTGCCAGCAGTTATTCGGCAGGGGGATCCACTGAAGCTTTCTTT. Its protein is CASSYSAGGSTEAFF.

The chain combines TRBV4-3 with TRBJ2-2; D unresolved. The CDR3 is 14 amino acids. Trimming cost V 1 base and J 4 bases, with 7 bases left between them. The germline CDR1 and CDR2 sequences are LGHNA and YSLEER. The chain's CDR3 is CASSQALLTGELFF. CDR3 sequence (DNA): TGCGCCAGCAGCCAAGCTCTCCTCACCGGGGAGCTGTTTTTT.

The chain carries TRBV2 and TRBJ2-3; the match to TRBD2 covers 10 bases. The V segment lost 3 bases and the J segment 9 bases; nucleotides outside the gene matches: 6. The CDR3 spans 14 residues. Germline CDR1 SNHLY, CDR2 FYNNEI. The CDR3 loop reads CASSDQLGLATQYF. DNA for the CDR3: TGTGCCAGCAGTGACCAATTGGGACTAGCGACGCAGTATTTT.

The chain couples TRBV5-1 to TRBJ2-1; a possible D gene is TRBD2 (5 bases). V was cut by 3 bases and J by 5 bases, with 15 bases left in between. The germline V gene encodes CDR1 SGHRS and CDR2 YFSETQ. CDR3 length: 15 residues. The CDR3 loop reads CASSSLRTRNNEQFF. The CDR3, as DNA: TGCGCCAGCAGCTCCCTGAGGACTCGGAACAATGAGCAGTTCTTC.

CDR3 bases: TGTGCCAGCTCACCCCTCGGTGGCTCTGGGGCCAACGTCCTGACTTTC. Its protein product is CASSPLGGSGANVLTF. The genes are TRBV18 and TRBJ2-6; no firm D call. CDR1 and CDR2 (germline): KGHSH, LQKENI. V was clipped by 3 bases and J by 0 bases, with 9 bases between them. The CDR3 sequence is 16 residues long.

V is TRBV6-6 and J is TRBJ1-2; 8 bases are shared with TRBD1. CDR1 and CDR2 (germline): MNHNY, SVGAGI (reference sequence). The CDR3 length is 13 residues. V shed 5 bases, J shed 4 bases, and the junction held 3 bases outside the gene matches. CDR3 DNA: TGTGCCAGCAGTCTGGACAGGGTCTATGGCTACACCTTC. This translates into CASSLDRVYGYTF.

The rearrangement links TRBV19 to TRBJ2-1, with 14 bases lining up with TRBD2. The CDR3 has 19 residues. After removal of 3 bases from V and 6 bases from J, the junction contained 13 bases not matched to a gene. In germline, CDR1 is LNHDA, CDR2 SQIVND (reference sequence). CDR3 nucleotides: TGTGCCAGTAGTATTCCCCTAAGACTAGCGGGAGGGACCCGCAATGAGCAGTTCTTC. Its translation: CASSIPLRLAGGTRNEQFF.

The chain combines TRBV5-1 with TRBJ2-3; TRBD2 matches at 9 bases. The V gene end was trimmed by 6 bases and the J gene end by 0 bases; junction bases not matched to a gene: 2. The CDR3 sequence is 14 residues long. Germline CDR1 reads SGHRS; CDR2 reads YFSETQ. In DNA form, the CDR3 reads TGCGCCAGCACGCGGGAGGGGAGCACAGATACGCAGTATTTT. Translation: CASTREGSTDTQYF.